This T cell receptor beta chain was retrieved from a study of cytomegalovirus exposure and HLA in healthy donors. Study-wide findings and caveats: Follow-up analysis later connected one missense variant in DCLRE1C with trimming of TCR beta V- and J-genes. Equally common other TCR beta chains were less clonally expanded than HLA-associated ones, a later analysis found. The dataset shows that most TCR sequences were rare, while some public TCRs occurred in many donors.

Germline CDR1 and CDR2: SEHNR and FQNEAQ (reference sequence). This CDR3 region has 12 residues. 60 Vbeta and 13 Jbeta primers were used in PCR. Here immunoSEQ multiplex PCR was the method, and the copy in TCRdb shows in-frame clones only, minus some. This sample has fewer than 120,000 clones, with roughly 80% found just once. Points on this clone: Its antigen is not identified. An end of the junction does not agree with germline; a read error may underlie this.

The chain joins TRBV7-9 to TRBJ2-3, with a weak D call TRBD1 (6 bases). The source material was PBMCs. This TCR was recovered from a man younger than 45 in good health and CMV-seropositive. The DNA for the CDR3 is TGTTCCAGCAGCTCGCTAGGGGGTACGCAGTATTTT. Encoded protein: CSSSSLGGTQYF.